This entry lists 20 T cell receptor beta chains sequenced from one sample in a study of blood T cell repertoires in COVID-19. Assay used: immunoSEQ multiplex PCR; TCRdb lists only in-frame clones, some missing. The sample holds about 240,000 clones, about nine tenths seen once. The sample consisted of PBMCs or T cells enriched from blood (not recorded which). These receptors were obtained from a young woman with acute COVID-19.

The chain combines TRBV19 with TRBJ2-5; weak D call: TRBD1 (6 bases). Germline-derived CDR1 and CDR2 are LNHDA and SQIVND (reference sequence). Trimming cost V 4 bases and J 5 bases, with 11 bases left between them. This CDR3 has 13 residues. The CDR3: CASSTDRLETQYF. As DNA, the CDR3 is TGTGCCAGTAGTACCGACAGGTTGGAGACCCAGTACTTC.

A single count supports this clone. The chain carries TRBV29-1 and TRBJ2-7, with D possibly TRBD2 on 6 matching bases. Germline loops: CDR1 SQVTM, CDR2 ANQGSEA. CDR3 length: 14 residues. Trimming shortened V by 2 bases and J by 0 bases, and 11 bases separated the two germline ends. CDR3 protein: CSVESEGSSYEQYF. The CDR3 DNA is TGCAGCGTTGAATCGGAGGGGAGCTCCTACGAGCAGTACTTC.

This chain connects TRBV7-2 to TRBJ2-3; D not certain. CDR1 and CDR2 (germline): SGHTA, FQGNSA. CDR3 size: 14 residues. The V end lost 5 bases, the J end lost 2 bases, and 11 bases lay between the germline ends. The DNA for the CDR3 is TGTGCCAGCAGCCCGTACCAACACACAGATACGCAGTATTTT. Its protein product is CASSPYQHTDTQYF.

This rearrangement joins TRBV4-3 to TRBJ2-2; D is undetermined. Trimming took 0 bases from V and 6 from J, leaving 8 bases between them. The CDR3 totals 14 residues. Germline-derived CDR1 and CDR2 are LGHNA and YSLEER. The CDR3 region has the DNA TGCGCCAGCAGCCAAGATAGAGCGCCCGGGGAGCTGTTTTTT. This translates into CASSQDRAPGELFF.

The chain uses TRBV7-2 and TRBJ1-4, with 9 positions matching TRBD1. After removal of 2 bases from V and 10 bases from J, the junction contained 5 bases not matched to a gene. The CDR3 runs 14 residues. CDR1 and CDR2 (germline): SGHTA, FQGNSA. CDR3 in amino acids: CASSLSRQGGKLFF. The CDR3, as DNA: TGTGCCAGCAGCTTATCCCGACAGGGGGGAAAACTGTTTTTT.

V is TRBV6-5 and J is TRBJ1-6; unclear D gene. Germline V gene lookup returns CDR1 MNHEY and CDR2 SVGAGI. Trimming removed 8 bases from V and 5 bases from J, with 10 bases in between. This CDR3 spans 13 amino acids. The CDR3 protein is CASREENNSPLHF. The CDR3 region has the DNA TGTGCCAGCCGGGAGGAAAATAATTCACCCCTCCACTTT.

The chain uses TRBV6-5 and TRBJ1-1; perhaps TRBD1 as D (5 bases). The length of the CDR3 is 14 residues. V dropped 5 bases and J dropped 0 bases, with 10 bases sitting between them. CDR1 is MNHEY and CDR2 is SVGAGI in the germline V gene. The CDR3 nucleotides are TGTGCCAGCAGTAGGACAAGGGTGAACACTGAAGCTTTCTTT. As protein: CASSRTRVNTEAFF.

This sequence joins TRBV2 and TRBJ1-2; D is undetermined. The CDR3 has 15 residues. Germline CDR1 reads SNHLY; CDR2 reads FYNNEI. Deletions cut 3 bases from V and 0 bases from J, with 11 bases between. The DNA for the CDR3 is TGTGCCAGCAGTGAGAGGAGTTTAGCTAACTATGGCTACACCTTC. Translating it yields CASSERSLANYGYTF.

The CDR3 spells CASSESLGDTEAFF. CDR3 nucleotide sequence: TGCGCCAGCAGTGAGTCCTTGGGCGACACTGAAGCTTTCTTT. The chain combines TRBV10-1 with TRBJ1-1; the D is unclear. From germline, CDR1 is WNHNN and CDR2 SYGVQD (reference sequence). Trimming cost V 0 bases and J 3 bases, with 8 bases left between them. The CDR3 extends over 14 amino acids.

The chain is built from TRBV15 and TRBJ1-6; a weak D match, TRBD1 (6 bases). This CDR3 comprises 15 residues. CDR1 is LNHNV and CDR2 is YYDKDF in the germline V gene (reference sequence). The V and J ends lost 4 bases and 7 bases respectively, with 14 bases between them. CDR3 sequence reads: CATSKPDSGNSPLHF. The CDR3 DNA is TGTGCCACCAGCAAACCGGACAGTGGGAATTCACCCCTCCACTTT.

This clone showed up just once. The chain combines TRBV14 with TRBJ2-2; 10 nucleotides line up with TRBD2. Germline CDR1 reads SGHDN; CDR2 reads FVKESK. With V trimmed by 6 bases and J by 1 base, 5 bases remained unmatched. This CDR3 comprises 16 residues. CDR3 amino acids: CASSTWTSGNTGELFF. The CDR3 DNA follows: TGTGCCAGCAGTACCTGGACTAGCGGGAACACCGGGGAGCTGTTTTTT.

The rearrangement joins TRBV2 to TRBJ1-1, with 8 bases fitting TRBD1. V lost 7 bases, J lost 4 bases, and 5 bases stayed unmatched. CDR1 is SNHLY, CDR2 FYNNEI, per germline. The CDR3 is made up of 13 amino acids. This CDR3 is CASIYDRGTEAFF. The CDR3 nucleotides are TGTGCCAGCATTTACGACAGGGGCACTGAAGCTTTCTTT.

V gene TRBV7-9 combines with J gene TRBJ1-1; 7 bases match TRBD1. The CDR3 has 13 amino acids. Germline CDR1 reads SEHNR; CDR2 reads FQNEAQ (reference sequence). The trim removed 5 bases at V and 6 bases at J, leaving 6 bases unmatched. CDR3 DNA sequence: TGTGCCAGCAGCCTACCCGGACAGGCTGAAGCTTTCTTT. This translates into CASSLPGQAEAFF.

This chain uses TRBV10-3 with TRBJ1-1; D is possibly TRBD1 (5 bases). CDR1 and CDR2 (germline): ENHRY, SYGVKD. The CDR3 sequence is 15 residues long. V was cut by 4 bases and J by 5 bases, with 17 bases left in between. In DNA form, the CDR3 reads TGTGCCATCAGTGGGGGCCCTAAAGGTCGGACTGAAGCTTTCTTT. Protein: CAISGGPKGRTEAFF.

The chain couples TRBV5-4 to TRBJ1-3, with no clear D. V gave up 3 bases and J gave up 0 bases, with 10 bases separating them. The CDR3 has 15 amino acids. The germline V gene has CDR1 SGHNT and CDR2 YYREEE (reference sequence). The CDR3 DNA follows: TGTGCCAGCAGCTCCGGCAGGCACTCTGGAAACACCATATATTTT. Amino acid sequence: CASSSGRHSGNTIYF.

The chain is built from TRBV13 and TRBJ1-1; TRBD1 aligns across 7 bases. CDR1 and CDR2 from the germline V gene are PRHDT and FYEKMQ (reference sequence). J was trimmed by 4 bases and V by 3 bases; bases with no gene match: 8. The CDR3 is 15 residues long. This CDR3 reads CASSFKQGFRTEAFF. CDR3 coding DNA: TGTGCCAGCAGCTTCAAACAGGGGTTTCGCACTGAAGCTTTCTTT.

V usage is TRBV7-9 and J usage is TRBJ1-4; 10 bases align to TRBD1. This CDR3 has 17 amino acids. The junction had 4 bases not matched to a gene; V was cut back by 3 bases and J by 0 bases. From germline, CDR1 is SEHNR and CDR2 FQNEAQ (reference sequence). CDR3 in amino acids: CASSFRQGAATNEKLFF. The CDR3 nucleotides are TGTGCCAGCAGCTTCAGACAGGGGGCTGCAACTAATGAAAAACTGTTTTTT.

The chain couples TRBV6-2 or TRBV6-3 to TRBJ2-3; 9 bases are shared with TRBD2. CDR1 MNHEY and CDR2 SVGEGT come from the germline V gene. J lost 4 bases, V lost 6 bases, and 11 bases had no gene match. The CDR3 runs 16 residues. CDR3 loop: CASSDSGGVGADTQYF. In DNA, the CDR3 is TGTGCCAGCAGCGATAGCGGGGGTGTCGGGGCAGATACGCAGTATTTT.

V is TRBV19 and J is TRBJ1-1, with 7 bases that match TRBD1. With V trimmed by 9 bases and J by 5 bases, 6 bases remained unmatched. Per the germline V gene, CDR1 is LNHDA and CDR2 is SQIVND (reference sequence). The CDR3 covers 12 residues. In DNA, the CDR3 is TGTGCCAGCAGACAGGGAGAAACTGAAGCTTTCTTT. It translates to CASRQGETEAFF.

This clone was seen just once. The chain is built from TRBV19 and TRBJ2-1; D is perhaps TRBD1 (5 bases). Germline values: CDR1 LNHDA, CDR2 SQIVND (reference sequence). The V end was cut by 4 bases, the J end by 6 bases, with 7 bases between. The CDR3 is 12 amino acids. CDR3 amino acids: CASSRGPNEQFF. CDR3 in DNA: TGTGCCAGTAGTAGGGGCCCCAATGAGCAGTTCTTC.